The 11 T cell receptor beta chains below all came from one sample that was sequenced in a study of T cells in narcolepsy. Sequenced by immunoSEQ multiplex PCR; TCRdb stores in-frame clones only, minus some. The sample gives around 32,000 clones, roughly four fifths of which show up once; about 0.66% is in the top ten. Sequenced material: memory (CD45RA-) CD4+ T cells from blood. The receptors were gathered from a human donor in good health.

The chain uses TRBV18 and TRBJ2-1; 7 bases are shared with TRBD2. Germline-derived CDR1 and CDR2 are KGHSH and LQKENI. V was clipped by 3 bases and J by 8 bases; unmatched bases: 7. This CDR3 has 14 residues. The CDR3 sequence is CASSPRAAGDEQFF. The DNA of the CDR3 is TGTGCCAGCTCACCCCGCGCCGCGGGGGATGAGCAGTTCTTC.

The chain has TRBV18 and TRBJ1-4; 10 bases are shared with TRBD1. This CDR3 has 14 amino acids. J was trimmed by 8 bases and V by 5 bases; bases with no gene match: 5. Germline CDR1 reads KGHSH; CDR2 reads LQKENI. CDR3 sequence: CASSTDRGPEKLFF. The CDR3 nucleotides read TGTGCCAGCTCAACAGACAGGGGGCCAGAAAAACTGTTTTTT.

This clone was seen a handful of times. The chain carries TRBV4-3 and TRBJ1-4; tentative D call: TRBD1 (5 bases). Trimming removed 0 bases at V and 2 bases at J, with 10 bases between. Germline V gene lookup returns CDR1 LGHNA and CDR2 YSLEER. The CDR3 covers 16 residues. CDR3 bases: TGCGCCAGCAGCCAAGAAGGTCGGGGGACTAATGAAAAACTGTTTTTT. Protein sequence: CASSQEGRGTNEKLFF.

This clone is a singleton in its sample. The genes are TRBV2 and TRBJ2-7; D is ambiguous. The CDR3 loop spans 16 amino acids. Trimming shortened V by 6 bases and J by 2 bases, and 20 bases separated the two germline ends. Germline loops: CDR1 SNHLY, CDR2 FYNNEI. CDR3 protein: CASRGSLGLGTYEQYF. Here the CDR3 DNA reads TGTGCCAGCAGAGGGTCTCTAGGTTTGGGGACCTACGAGCAGTACTTC.

J is TRBJ2-1 and V is TRBV10-3, with 11 bases aligning to TRBD1. The CDR3 runs 17 residues. Looked up from germline, CDR1 is ENHRY and CDR2 is SYGVKD. V gave up 6 bases and J gave up 7 bases; unmatched junction bases: 14. CDR3 sequence reads: CAIRAQGTGGSINEQFF. The DNA for the CDR3 is TGTGCCATCAGGGCACAGGGGACAGGGGGGAGTATTAATGAGCAGTTCTTC.

V usage is TRBV7-6 and J usage is TRBJ2-7; 7 bases fit TRBD1. The J segment lost 3 bases and the V segment lost 4 bases, leaving 6 bases of the junction unmatched. The CDR3 is 14 amino acids. Germline V gene data show CDR1 as SGHVS and CDR2 as FNYEAQ. CDR3 nucleotide sequence: TGTGCCAGCAGCTCCAGGACAGGCAACTACGAGCAGTACTTC. This gives the protein CASSSRTGNYEQYF.

The V and J genes are TRBV5-1 and TRBJ2-2; D is ambiguous. CDR3 size: 19 residues. Germline CDR1 is SGHRS and CDR2 is YFSETQ. Trimming shortened V by 3 bases and J by 0 bases, and 21 bases separated the two germline ends. The CDR3 nucleotides read TGCGCCAGCAGCTACCGAGTCATTCAGCCCCTAGCGAACACCGGGGAGCTGTTTTTT. Translating gives CASSYRVIQPLANTGELFF.

The V gene is TRBV2, the J gene TRBJ1-4, with TRBD1 identical over 9 bases. The J segment lost 2 bases and the V segment lost 5 bases, leaving 6 bases of the junction unmatched. Germline CDR1 SNHLY, CDR2 FYNNEI. The CDR3 runs to 16 residues. The CDR3 DNA is TGTGCCAGCAGTAAGGGACAGGGCGTGACTAATGAAAAACTGTTTTTT. Its protein is CASSKGQGVTNEKLFF.

The genes are TRBV6-6 and TRBJ2-2; TRBD2 matches at 12 bases. V trimming: 7 bases; J trimming: 11 bases; junction bases outside the gene matches: 8. The V gene's germline CDR1 is MNHNY and CDR2 SVGAGI (reference sequence). The CDR3 is 14 residues long. The CDR3 DNA follows: TGTGCCAGCATTCGGACTAGCGGGGATTTCGAGCTGTTTTTT. Encoded protein: CASIRTSGDFELFF.

V gene TRBV4-1 combines with J gene TRBJ2-6, with D uncertain. CDR3 size: 17 residues. The V end lost 1 base, the J end lost 0 bases, and 10 bases lay between the germline ends. The V gene's germline CDR1 is MGHRA and CDR2 YSYEKL. The CDR3 region is CASSQVLESSGANVLTF. For the CDR3, the DNA is TGCGCCAGCAGCCAAGTCTTAGAAAGCTCTGGGGCCAACGTCCTGACTTTC.

The chain uses TRBV11-3 and TRBJ2-2; D gene uncertain. Germline CDR1 SGHNT, CDR2 YENEEA. Deletions cut 5 bases from V and 5 bases from J, with 9 bases between. This CDR3 has 13 amino acids. The DNA for the CDR3 is TGTGCCAGCAGCCGAGGCAGGACCGGGGAGCTGTTTTTT. Its protein is CASSRGRTGELFF.